Listed below are T cell receptor beta chains from one sample, sequenced in a study of CD8 T cells in ankylosing spondylitis. MiXCR, run by TCRdb on the 5' RACE reads, gives a single entry per CDR3 protein. The data contain roughly 180,000 distinct CDR3 sequences, roughly 12% of them singletons. Sequenced material: blood, either unsorted or a sorted T cell fraction (not recorded which). These TCRs come from a male donor with ankylosing spondylitis or in good health (not recorded which). CDR3s include the opening cysteine and the closing phenylalanine or tryptophan. The D gene is left open where the match is weak. Clone size is shown for a subset of rows, as once, few, many or a class of expanded clone.

TRBV20-1	TRBJ2-7	14	TRBD1	many	CSASGTGSSYEQYF
TRBV6-5	TRBJ1-4	14	.	.	CASISFSTNEKLFF
TRBV11-2	TRBJ1-1	14	TRBD1	many	CASSLGQGGTEAFF
TRBV27	TRBJ1-1	13	.	many	CASSLRENTEAFF
TRBV7-2	TRBJ2-3	15	.	few	CASSPRQRQTDTQYF
TRBV6-1	TRBJ1-3	16	.	.	CASSRGVGFSGNTIYF
TRBV12-3/TRBV12-4	TRBJ2-5	14	.	many	CASSLGRQQETQYF
TRBV29-1	TRBJ1-1	13	.	few	CSVDQGGNTEAFF
TRBV5-1	TRBJ1-1	15	TRBD1	many	CASSLVGDSRHEAFF
TRBV5-1	TRBJ2-2	15	.	many	CASSEKAGNTGELFF
TRBV29-1	TRBJ2-1	12	.	many	CSVVRGTNEQFF
TRBV6-5	TRBJ2-3	15	.	few	CASSYSPQRRDTQYF
TRBV7-2	TRBJ2-7	14	TRBD1	few	CASSFPDRGYEQYF
TRBV12-3/TRBV12-4	TRBJ2-3	15	TRBD1	.	CASSSGTASIDTQYF
TRBV7-6	TRBJ2-3	12	.	many	CASSYHTDTQYF
TRBV7-9	TRBJ1-1	15	TRBD1	few	CASSLRQGPQPEAFF
TRBV20-1	TRBJ2-7	12	TRBD1	few	CSAWDRGDEQYF